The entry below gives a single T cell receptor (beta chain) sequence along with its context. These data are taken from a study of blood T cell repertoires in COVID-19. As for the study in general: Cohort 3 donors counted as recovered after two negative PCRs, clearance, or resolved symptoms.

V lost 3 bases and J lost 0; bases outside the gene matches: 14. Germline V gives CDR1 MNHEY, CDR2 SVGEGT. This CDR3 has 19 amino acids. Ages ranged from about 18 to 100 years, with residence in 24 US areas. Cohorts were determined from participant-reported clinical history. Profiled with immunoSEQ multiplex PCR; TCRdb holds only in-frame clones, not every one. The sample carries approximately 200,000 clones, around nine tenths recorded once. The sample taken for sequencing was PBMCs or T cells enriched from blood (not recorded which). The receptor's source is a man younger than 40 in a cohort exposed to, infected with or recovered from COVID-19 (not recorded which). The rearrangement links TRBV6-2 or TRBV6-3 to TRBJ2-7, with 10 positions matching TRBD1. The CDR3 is CASSYRSKLRDRGSYEQYF. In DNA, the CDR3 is TGTGCCAGCAGTTATCGATCAAAGTTGCGGGACAGGGGCTCCTACGAGCAGTACTTC.